This T cell receptor beta chain came from a study of neurological immune-mediated disorders. Study-level results: Levels of TCR clonal expansion peaked in HTLV-1-associated myelopathy and reached their lowest in multiple sclerosis, under those of healthy controls. Private repertoires in all groups were suggested by the absence of shared CDR3 amino acid sequences among expanded clones across subjects.

2 million unsorted PBMCs were stored in RNAlater at -80 °C before RNA extraction. The germline V gene has CDR1 MNHEY and CDR2 SVGAGI. The CDR3 runs 13 residues. The trim removed 6 bases at V and 5 bases at J, leaving 4 bases unmatched. In this sample, this clonotype turned up many times. What it binds is unknown. The method for making cDNA was 5'RACE, and it used 10-nucleotide random UMIs. TCRdb processed the 5' RACE reads anew with MiXCR; each CDR3 protein has one entry. The profile shows 65,000 to 90,000 distinct CDR3 sequences, 5% to 6% of them singletons. The source of this sequence is a woman aged 25 to 39 with multiple sclerosis. The chain has TRBV6-5 and TRBJ2-5; 9 bases agree with TRBD1. Source material: PBMCs. The CDR3: CASSRTGVETQYF. The DNA of the CDR3 is TGTGCCAGCAGCCGGACAGGGGTGGAGACCCAGTACTTC.